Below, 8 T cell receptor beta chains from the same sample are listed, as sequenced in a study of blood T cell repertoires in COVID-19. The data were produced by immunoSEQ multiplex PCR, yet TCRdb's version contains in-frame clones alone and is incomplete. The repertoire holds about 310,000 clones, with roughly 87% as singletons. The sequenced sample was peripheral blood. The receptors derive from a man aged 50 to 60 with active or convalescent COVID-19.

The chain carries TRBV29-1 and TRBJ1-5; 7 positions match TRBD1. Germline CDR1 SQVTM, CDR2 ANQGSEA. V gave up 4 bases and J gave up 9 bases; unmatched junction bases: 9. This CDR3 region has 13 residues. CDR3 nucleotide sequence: TGCAGCGTTGCGGGCACAGGGGTCGGGCCCCAGCATTTT. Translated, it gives CSVAGTGVGPQHF.

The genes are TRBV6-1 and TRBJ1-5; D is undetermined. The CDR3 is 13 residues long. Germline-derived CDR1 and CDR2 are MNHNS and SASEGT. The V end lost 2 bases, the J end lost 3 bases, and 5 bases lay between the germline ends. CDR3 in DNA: TGTGCCAGCAGTGAACAGTACAATCAGCCCCAGCATTTT. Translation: CASSEQYNQPQHF.

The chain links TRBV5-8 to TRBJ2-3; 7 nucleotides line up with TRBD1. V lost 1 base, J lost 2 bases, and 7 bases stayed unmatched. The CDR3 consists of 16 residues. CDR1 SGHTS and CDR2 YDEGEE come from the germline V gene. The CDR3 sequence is CASSLTRDSYTDTQYF. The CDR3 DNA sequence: TGTGCCAGCAGCTTGACCCGGGACAGTTACACAGATACGCAGTATTTT.

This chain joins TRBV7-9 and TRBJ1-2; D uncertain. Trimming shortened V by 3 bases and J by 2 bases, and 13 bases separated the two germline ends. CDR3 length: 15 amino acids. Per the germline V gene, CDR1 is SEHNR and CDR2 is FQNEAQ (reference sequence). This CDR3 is CASSFTEAANYGYTF. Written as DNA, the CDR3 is TGTGCCAGCAGCTTCACGGAGGCAGCGAACTATGGCTACACCTTC.

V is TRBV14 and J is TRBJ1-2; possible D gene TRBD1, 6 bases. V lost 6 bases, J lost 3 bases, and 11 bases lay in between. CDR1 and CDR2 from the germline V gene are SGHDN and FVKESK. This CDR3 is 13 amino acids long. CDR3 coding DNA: TGTGCCAGCAGACAGGGTGTGGACTATGGCTACACCTTC. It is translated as CASRQGVDYGYTF.

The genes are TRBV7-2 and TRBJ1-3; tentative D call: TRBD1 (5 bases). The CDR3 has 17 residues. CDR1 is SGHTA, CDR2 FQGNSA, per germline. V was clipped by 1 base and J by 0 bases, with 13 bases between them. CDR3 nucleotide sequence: TGTGCCAGCAGCTTAGGGACCGACAGTCCCTCTGGAAACACCATATATTTT. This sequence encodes CASSLGTDSPSGNTIYF.

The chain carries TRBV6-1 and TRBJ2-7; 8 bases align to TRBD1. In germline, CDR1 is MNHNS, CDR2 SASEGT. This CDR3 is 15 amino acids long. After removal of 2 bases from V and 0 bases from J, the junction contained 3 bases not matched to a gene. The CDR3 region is CASSERGQASYEQYF. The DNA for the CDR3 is TGTGCCAGCAGTGAACGGGGACAGGCCTCCTACGAGCAGTACTTC.

In nucleotides, the CDR3 is TGTGCCATCAGTAGGACAGGGGACACAGATGGCTACACCTTC. Amino acids: CAISRTGDTDGYTF. This sequence joins TRBV10-3 and TRBJ1-2, with 9 nucleotides matching TRBD1. The CDR3 totals 14 residues. V lost 5 bases and J lost 6; bases outside the gene matches: 7. In germline, CDR1 is ENHRY, CDR2 SYGVKD.